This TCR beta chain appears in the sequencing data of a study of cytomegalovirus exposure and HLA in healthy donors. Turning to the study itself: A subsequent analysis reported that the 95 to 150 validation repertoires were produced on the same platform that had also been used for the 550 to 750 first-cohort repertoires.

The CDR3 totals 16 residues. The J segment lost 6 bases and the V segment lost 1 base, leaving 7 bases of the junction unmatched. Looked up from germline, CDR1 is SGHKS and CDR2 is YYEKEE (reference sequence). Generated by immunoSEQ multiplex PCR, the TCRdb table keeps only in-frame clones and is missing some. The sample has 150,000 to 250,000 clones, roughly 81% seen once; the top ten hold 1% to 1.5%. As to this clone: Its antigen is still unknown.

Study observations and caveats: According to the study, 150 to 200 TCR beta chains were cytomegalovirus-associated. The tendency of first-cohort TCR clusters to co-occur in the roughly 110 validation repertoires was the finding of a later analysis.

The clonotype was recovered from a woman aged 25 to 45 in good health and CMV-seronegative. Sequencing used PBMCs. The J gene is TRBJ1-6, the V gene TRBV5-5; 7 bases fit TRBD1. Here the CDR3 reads CASSLLGQVTNSPLHF. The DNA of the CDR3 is TGTGCCAGCAGCTTGCTAGGACAGGTGACTAATTCACCCCTCCACTTT.